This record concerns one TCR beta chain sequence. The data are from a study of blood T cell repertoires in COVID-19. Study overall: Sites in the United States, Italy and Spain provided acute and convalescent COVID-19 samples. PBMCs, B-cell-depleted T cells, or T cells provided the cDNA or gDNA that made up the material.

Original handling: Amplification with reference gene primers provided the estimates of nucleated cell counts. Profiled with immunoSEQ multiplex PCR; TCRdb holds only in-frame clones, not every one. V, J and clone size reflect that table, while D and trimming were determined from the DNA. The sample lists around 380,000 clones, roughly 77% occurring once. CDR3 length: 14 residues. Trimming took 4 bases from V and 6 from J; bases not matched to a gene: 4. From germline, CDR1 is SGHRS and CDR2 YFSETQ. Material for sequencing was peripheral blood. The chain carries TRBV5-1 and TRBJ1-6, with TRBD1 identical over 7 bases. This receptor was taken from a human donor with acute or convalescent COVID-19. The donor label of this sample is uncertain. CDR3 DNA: TGCGCCAGCAGCCGGGACAGCTTTAATTCACCCCTCCACTTT. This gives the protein CASSRDSFNSPLHF.